Shown below are 17 T cell receptor beta chains from a single sample sequenced in a study of regulatory T cells in long-lasting Graves disease (dated by TCRdb to 2020 to 2022). This specimen's time point label, interpreted: persistent/refractory GD, antithyroid drugs over 5 years with positive TRAb. For both TCR sequencing and RNA sequencing, RNA was extracted from PBMCs using TRIzol. Receptors were amplified or captured by multiplex PCR. These reads were obtained on an Illumina HiSeq 4000. To build TCR beta libraries, CDR3 regions were amplified by Arm-PCR using iRepertoire HTBI primers. Using fastp at Q25 and MiXCR, TCRdb reprocessed the public reads and kept productive beta chains. A single entry per CDR3 protein holds the most common genes and DNA from its merged rows. This sample lists roughly 430,000 distinct CDR3 sequences; about 21% were detected once. The ten largest clones add up to 13% to 15% of the sample.

Sequences were derived from peripheral blood mononuclear cells (PBMCs), sampled when the disease was refractory, from a patient treated with antithyroid drugs. These receptors originate from a female donor with Graves disease.

This clonotype was seen only a few times. The chain links TRBV3-1 to TRBJ2-2; tentatively, D is TRBD1 (5 bases). The CDR3 has 19 residues. The germline CDR1 and CDR2 sequences are LGHDT and YNNKEL (reference sequence). V lost 3 bases to trimming and J lost 0 bases, with 20 bases between them. DNA for the CDR3: TGTGCCAGCAGCCATGTTGACCATATGACAGAGACGAACACCGGGGAGCTGTTTTTT. Translation: CASSHVDHMTETNTGELFF.

The V call is TRBV7-2, the J call TRBJ2-7, with TRBD1 identical over 9 bases. This CDR3 is 14 amino acids long. The ends lost 5 bases at V and 2 bases at J; junction bases unmatched: 4. Germline loops: CDR1 SGHTA, CDR2 FQGNSA. CDR3 sequence reads: CASSERTGAYEQYF. The CDR3 DNA is TGTGCCAGCAGCGAACGGACAGGGGCCTACGAGCAGTACTTC. The full variable domain, with the rest looked up from reference TRBV7-2 and TRBJ2-7, is GAGVSQSPSNKVTEKGKDVELRCDPISGHTALYWYRQSLGQGLEFLIYFQGNSAPDKSGLPSDRFSAERTGGSVSTLTIQRTQQEDSAVYLCASSERTGAYEQYFGPGTRLTVT.

This clonotype was observed a handful of times. The chain employs TRBV2 and TRBJ2-3; 11 positions match TRBD2. V dropped 7 bases and J dropped 5; count of bases not matched to a gene: 14. The CDR3 extends over 17 amino acids. CDR1 is SNHLY, CDR2 FYNNEI, per germline. The CDR3 sequence: CASILLAGVPFGDTQYF. CDR3 DNA sequence: TGTGCCAGCATCTTACTAGCGGGAGTCCCATTTGGAGATACGCAGTATTTT.

The chain joins TRBV2 to TRBJ2-5; TRBD2 aligns across 7 bases. V was clipped by 6 bases and J by 5 bases; unmatched bases: 15. Germline V gene lookup returns CDR1 SNHLY and CDR2 FYNNEI. There are 16 residues in the CDR3. CDR3 nucleotide sequence: TGTGCCAGCAGCCTTAAGCGGGACCGGAGATGGGAGACCCAGTACTTC. It translates to CASSLKRDRRWETQYF.

Details on this clonotype: At one boundary the junction diverges from the germline segment, which might be a read error. This chain links TRBV28 with TRBJ1-5; D may be TRBD1 (5 bases). CDR3 length equals 15 residues. Germline lookup yields CDR1 MDHEN and CDR2 SYDVKM. The CDR3 coding sequence is TGTACCAGCAGTTCCGCTGGGGGTAGCAATCAGCCCCAGCATTTT. It yields the protein CTSSSAGGSNQPQHF.

This clonotype was seen more than once but under ten times. The rearrangement uses TRBV20-1 and TRBJ1-1; 7 positions match TRBD1. V lost 2 bases, J lost 4 bases, and 22 bases stayed unmatched. The germline V gene encodes CDR1 DFQATT and CDR2 SNEGSKA (reference sequence). The CDR3 contains 19 residues. The CDR3 DNA sequence: TGCAGTGCTAGACAGGGGGTTGGCCGAACCTCAAACTGGGGCACTGAAGCTTTCTTT. It is translated as CSARQGVGRTSNWGTEAFF.

The V gene is TRBV15, the J gene TRBJ2-2; D gene ambiguous. CDR1 and CDR2 from the germline V gene are LNHNV and YYDKDF (reference sequence). The CDR3 has 12 residues. V was cut by 3 bases and J by 4 bases, with 3 bases left in between. CDR3 sequence reads: CATSRITGELFF. The CDR3 bases are TGTGCCACCAGCAGGATCACCGGGGAGCTGTTTTTT.

J is TRBJ1-5 and V is TRBV20-1, with D maybe TRBD1 (6 bases). CDR1 DFQATT and CDR2 SNEGSKA come from the germline V gene (reference sequence). Trimming shortened V by 5 bases and J by 2 bases, and 13 bases separated the two germline ends. The CDR3 sequence is 14 residues long. Here the CDR3 reads CSAPGVVGNQPQHF. The DNA of the CDR3 is TGCAGTGCTCCAGGGGTTGTGGGCAATCAGCCCCAGCATTTT.

The rearrangement joins TRBV9 to TRBJ2-7, with D possibly matching TRBD2 (5 bases). The germline gives CDR1 SGDLS, CDR2 YYNGEE. The CDR3 is 13 amino acids. Trimming pared 4 bases from V and 4 bases from J, leaving 12 bases between. CDR3 amino acids: CASSPTTGYEQYF. Here the CDR3 DNA reads TGTGCCAGCAGCCCGACTACGGGATACGAGCAGTACTTC.

The chain uses TRBV19 and TRBJ2-2, with TRBD1 matching 8 bases. This CDR3 contains 15 residues. Germline lookup yields CDR1 LNHDA and CDR2 SQIVND (reference sequence). V lost 3 bases and J lost 7; bases outside the gene matches: 7. The CDR3 bases are TGTGCCAGTAGTATTCGGGACAGGATAGACGGGGAGCTGTTTTTT. This codes for CASSIRDRIDGELFF.

The table lists this clonotype with many counts. The chain employs TRBV20-1 and TRBJ2-7; no firm D call. The CDR3 consists of 12 residues. The V end was cut by 4 bases, the J end by 3 bases, with 10 bases between. Germline assignment: CDR1 DFQATT and CDR2 SNEGSKA (reference sequence). CDR3 in DNA: TGCAGTGCTAAAGATGGGCACTACGAGCAGTACTTC. It encodes CSAKDGHYEQYF.

This clonotype was seen more than once but under ten times. This rearrangement joins TRBV7-2 to TRBJ2-7; 7 positions match TRBD1. The CDR3 runs 14 residues. J was trimmed by 0 bases and V by 5 bases; bases with no gene match: 4. Germline loops: CDR1 SGHTA, CDR2 FQGNSA. In nucleotides, the CDR3 is TGTGCCAGCAGCCGGGACAGAACCTCCTACGAGCAGTACTTC. Translation gives CASSRDRTSYEQYF.

This clonotype has a count of ten or more. This chain's CDR3 is CASSPRQGDTGELFF. The DNA for the CDR3 is TGTGCCAGCAGCCCTCGACAGGGCGACACCGGGGAGCTGTTTTTT. The rearrangement joins TRBV28 to TRBJ2-2, with 7 bases aligning to TRBD1. This CDR3 has 15 residues. CDR1 and CDR2 (germline): MDHEN, SYDVKM. The junction had 7 bases not matched to a gene; V was cut back by 6 bases and J by 3 bases.

This clonotype has just a few counts. CDR3 amino acids: CAISEDSSGNTIYF. DNA for the CDR3: TGTGCCATCAGTGAGGACTCCTCTGGAAACACCATATATTTT. V is TRBV10-3 and J is TRBJ1-3; no definite D call. V lost 2 bases to trimming and J lost 0 bases, with 5 bases between them. Per the germline V gene, CDR1 is ENHRY and CDR2 is SYGVKD. The CDR3 is made up of 14 amino acids.

This clonotype was found a few times. This chain uses TRBV19 with TRBJ2-7; TRBD2 matches at 9 bases. Germline assignment: CDR1 LNHDA and CDR2 SQIVND (reference sequence). V shed 5 bases and J 4 bases; nucleotides not matched to a gene: 6. CDR3 size: 14 residues. The CDR3 reads CASSSGTSFYEQYF. For the CDR3, the DNA is TGTGCCAGTAGTTCCGGGACTAGCTTTTACGAGCAGTACTTC. The whole variable domain, filled in from reference TRBV19 and TRBJ2-7, reads DGGITQSPKYLFRKEGQNVTLSCEQNLNHDAMYWYRQDPGQGLRLIYYSQIVNDFQKGDIAEGYSVSREKKESFPLTVTSAQKNPTAFYLCASSSGTSFYEQYFGPGTRLTVT.

This clonotype was detected only a few times. J is TRBJ2-2 and V is TRBV27; possible D gene TRBD1, 5 bases. Germline-derived CDR1 and CDR2 are MNHEY and SMNVEV (reference sequence). The germline V and J ends were trimmed by 5 bases and 7 bases, with 20 bases remaining between them. CDR3 size: 16 residues. CDR3 nucleotide sequence: TGTGCCAGCAGTCCTGACAGAAGATCCATCGGCGGGGAGCTGTTTTTT. It encodes CASSPDRRSIGGELFF.

This clonotype was seen a handful of times. The DNA for the CDR3 is TGTGCCAGCAGCTTAGTTGGGTACGGGACAGGGGCCGACGAGCAGTACTTC. Encoded protein: CASSLVGYGTGADEQYF. V is TRBV11-2 and J is TRBJ2-7, with TRBD1 matching 10 bases. CDR3 length: 17 residues. J lost 5 bases, V lost 1 base, and 11 bases had no gene match. Germline V gives CDR1 SGHAT, CDR2 FQNNGV.